This TCR beta chain was captured by sequencing in a study of long-term antiretroviral therapy in people with HIV. Overall study findings and caveats: Post-ART samples showed increased diversity that remained below transplant donor control levels. On ART adherence, viral resistance or therapy changes, no data were available. Blood sampling spanned 2004 to 2017, possibly under older ART regimens.

Germline V gene lookup returns CDR1 MNHEY and CDR2 SMNVEV (reference sequence). This CDR3 has 16 amino acids. The V end lost 6 bases, the J end lost 0 bases, and 17 bases lay between the germline ends. Running of the v3.0 immunoSEQ assay took place at survey level. The repertoire was sequenced with immunoSEQ multiplex PCR; TCRdb's copy has only in-frame clones and lacks some. The sample comprises some 27,000 clones, approximately 86% of which are singletons, and just under 8.5% rests with the top ten. Every participant with HIV received treatment in the United States. Worth noting for this clone: Its antigen remains unknown.

The chain carries TRBV27 and TRBJ1-1; D not certain. The material was unsorted PBMCs, obtained 3 years after starting antiretroviral therapy. The clonotype originates from a middle-aged man with HIV. Here the CDR3 reads CASRGWGIAMNTEAFF. The DNA of the CDR3 is TGTGCCAGCAGGGGTTGGGGAATCGCTATGAACACTGAAGCTTTCTTT.